Listed here are 27 T cell receptor beta chains from one sample, sequenced in a study of identical twins' blood T cells. TCRdb redid the calling of the 5' RACE reads with MiXCR, one entry per CDR3 protein. The sample records 350,000 to 450,000 distinct CDR3 sequences, about 28% being singletons. Material: PBMCs. These TCRs come from a woman aged 18 to 50 in good health.

The V gene is TRBV2, the J gene TRBJ1-2; D gene ambiguous. This CDR3 is built from 16 residues. Germline V gene sequence: CDR1 SNHLY, CDR2 FYNNEI. The ends were cut back, 3 bases at V and 6 bases at J, with 20 bases in the middle. The CDR3 coding sequence is TGTGCCAGCAGTGAGTCCCTCAGGAGGGAAGAGAATGGCTACACCTTC. This gives the protein CASSESLRREENGYTF.

The V call is TRBV29-1, the J call TRBJ2-1; D gene uncertain. Germline V gene sequence: CDR1 SQVTM, CDR2 ANQGSEA. This CDR3 has 11 residues. V lost 2 bases and J lost 7, with 6 bases in between. CDR3 sequence: CSVEQPNEQFF. The CDR3 region has the DNA TGCAGCGTTGAACAGCCGAATGAGCAGTTCTTC.

This clonotype has ten or more counts. The gene calls are TRBV6-5 and TRBJ2-3; D is unresolved. Germline-derived CDR1 and CDR2 are MNHEY and SVGAGI. The CDR3 runs 15 residues. V gave up 6 bases and J gave up 2 bases, with 15 bases separating them. CDR3 region: CASSTMWDTTDTQYF. In nucleotides, the CDR3 is TGTGCCAGCAGCACAATGTGGGATACCACAGATACGCAGTATTTT.

The rearrangement links TRBV28 to TRBJ1-5; no firm D call. The CDR3 is 12 residues long. Germline CDR1 is MDHEN and CDR2 is SYDVKM. V was trimmed by 5 bases and J by 6 bases, leaving 8 bases between them. The DNA for the CDR3 is TGTGCCAGCAGTAGAAGATTTCAGCCCCAGCATTTT. Its protein is CASSRRFQPQHF.

This clonotype has more than one count but fewer than ten. The chain joins TRBV5-6 to TRBJ1-4; TRBD1 agrees at 9 bases. The V gene end was trimmed by 4 bases and the J gene end by 4 bases; junction bases not matched to a gene: 11. The CDR3 extends over 17 amino acids. Germline CDR1 SGHDT, CDR2 YYEEEE. DNA of the CDR3: TGTGCCAGCAGCGGGACTGGACAGGGGCTTCTTAATGAAAAACTGTTTTTT. It specifies CASSGTGQGLLNEKLFF. Supplemented by reference TRBV5-6 and TRBJ1-4, the full variable domain reads DAGVTQSPTHLIKTRGQQVTLRCSPKSGHDTVSWYQQALGQGPQFIFQYYEEEERQRGNFPDRFSGHQFPNYSSELNVNALLLGDSALYLCASSGTGQGLLNEKLFFGSGTQLSVL.

This chain connects TRBV9 to TRBJ2-2, with D possibly called TRBD1 or TRBD2 (5 bases each). The ends were cut back, 0 bases at V and 6 bases at J, with 9 bases in the middle. Germline V gene lookup returns CDR1 SGDLS and CDR2 YYNGEE. This CDR3 has 14 residues. CDR3 amino acids: CASSVARGAGELFF. The CDR3 bases are TGTGCCAGCAGCGTAGCTCGAGGGGCCGGGGAGCTGTTTTTT. Complete variable domain (other parts from reference TRBV9 and TRBJ2-2): DSGVTQTPKHLITATGQRVTLRCSPRSGDLSVYWYQQSLDQGLQFLIQYYNGEERAKGNILERFSAQQFPDLHSELNLSSLELGDSALYFCASSVARGAGELFFGEGSRLTVL.

This sequence joins TRBV7-9 and TRBJ1-1; D is unclear. V was pared by 9 bases and J by 2 bases, with 13 bases between. The CDR3 sequence is 13 residues long. Germline CDR1 and CDR2: SEHNR and FQNEAQ (reference sequence). CDR3 amino acids: CASAIWENTEAFF. The DNA of the CDR3 is TGTGCCAGTGCAATTTGGGAAAACACTGAAGCTTTCTTT.

This clonotype appeared a few times. The chain has TRBV13 and TRBJ2-3; TRBD1 matches at 11 bases. This CDR3 has 15 residues. With 5 bases clipped from V and 3 bases from J, the junction kept 4 bases outside the gene matches. The V gene's germline CDR1 is PRHDT and CDR2 FYEKMQ (reference sequence). The CDR3 loop reads CASSEGQGDTDTQYF. In DNA form, the CDR3 reads TGTGCCAGCAGCGAGGGACAGGGGGATACAGATACGCAGTATTTT.

This clonotype was observed a few times. The chain recombines TRBV20-1 with TRBJ1-1; D remains unclear. In germline, CDR1 is DFQATT, CDR2 SNEGSKA (reference sequence). This CDR3 is 13 amino acids long. V was trimmed by 2 bases and J by 1 base, leaving 8 bases between them. The chain's CDR3 is CSARQAGNTEAFF. The DNA of the CDR3 is TGCAGTGCTAGACAGGCCGGGAACACTGAAGCTTTCTTT.

This clonotype was detected once. CDR3 region: CSVELAPGNTIYF. As DNA, the CDR3 is TGCAGCGTTGAGTTGGCCCCTGGAAACACCATATATTTT. The chain couples TRBV29-1 to TRBJ1-3; D unclear. V gave up 3 bases and J gave up 2 bases, with 8 bases separating them. The CDR3 has 13 residues. Germline V CDR1 and CDR2: SQVTM, ANQGSEA.

This chain connects TRBV7-8 to TRBJ1-5, with D hard to call. V gave up 1 base and J gave up 5 bases, with 12 bases separating them. The CDR3 is 15 residues long. Germline V CDR1 and CDR2: SGHVS, FQNEAQ. CDR3 in DNA: TGTGCCAGCAGCTTAGGACGGGGTGGTGATCAGCCCCAGCATTTT. It is translated as CASSLGRGGDQPQHF.

The gene calls are TRBV25-1 and TRBJ2-1, with D possibly called TRBD1 or TRBD2 (5 bases each). The length of the CDR3 is 14 residues. CDR1 is MGHDK and CDR2 is SYGVNS in the germline V gene. Trimming took 10 bases from V and 4 from J, leaving 17 bases between them. The CDR3 reads CATVGDALYNEQFF. CDR3 in DNA: TGTGCCACTGTGGGGGACGCACTATACAATGAGCAGTTCTTC.

A few counts support this clonotype. The rearrangement links TRBV20-1 to TRBJ1-1; D remains unclear. Trimming removed 4 bases at V and 4 bases at J, with 7 bases between. CDR3 length: 11 amino acids. Germline CDR1 DFQATT, CDR2 SNEGSKA (reference sequence). For the CDR3, the DNA is TGCAGTGCTAAATTAGGCACTGAAGCTTTCTTT. It yields the protein CSAKLGTEAFF.

The chain has TRBV14 and TRBJ1-6, with 7 bases identical to TRBD1. Trimming cost V 1 base and J 7 bases; bases outside gene matches: 10. The CDR3 contains 17 residues. Germline CDR1 and CDR2: SGHDN and FVKESK. The CDR3 coding sequence is TGTGCCAGCAGCCAAGTACATAGACAGGGAAACAATTCACCCCTCCACTTT. Amino acids: CASSQVHRQGNNSPLHF.

The rearrangement joins TRBV20-1 to TRBJ1-5, with D maybe TRBD1 (6 bases). The V and J ends lost 6 bases and 4 bases respectively, with 13 bases between them. Germline V gives CDR1 DFQATT, CDR2 SNEGSKA (reference sequence). The CDR3 is 13 residues long. CDR3 residues: CSAYEGGNQPQHF. The CDR3 DNA sequence: TGCAGTGCATATGAGGGGGGAAATCAGCCCCAGCATTTT.

Ten or more counts support this clonotype. The genes are TRBV10-1 and TRBJ1-1; D is ambiguous. Trimming shortened V by 4 bases and J by 4 bases, and 10 bases separated the two germline ends. Germline values: CDR1 WNHNN, CDR2 SYGVQD (reference sequence). The CDR3 runs 13 residues. CDR3: CASSASKGTEAFF. The CDR3 DNA is TGCGCCAGCAGTGCCTCTAAGGGCACTGAAGCTTTCTTT.

This clonotype was observed a handful of times. The V and J genes are TRBV6-5 and TRBJ2-7; perhaps D is TRBD1 or TRBD2 (5 bases each). This CDR3 spans 13 amino acids. Trimming stripped 4 bases from V and 6 bases from J, with 13 bases between. The germline V gene encodes CDR1 MNHEY and CDR2 SVGAGI. CDR3 DNA: TGTGCCAGCAGTTCCCCGGGGACCCCCGAGCAGTACTTC. Translated: CASSSPGTPEQYF.

This clonotype has just one count. A much bigger clone sits one base away, suggesting this may be a read error. The chain recombines TRBV29-1 with TRBJ1-1; D gene uncertain. The CDR3 covers 13 residues. Per the germline V gene, CDR1 is SQVTM and CDR2 is ANQGSEA. V lost 5 bases and J lost 4, with 14 bases in between. The CDR3 spells CSVLEGRGTEAFF. Here the CDR3 DNA reads TGCAGCGTTCTAGAGGGCCGTGGCACTGAAGCTTTCTTT.

In this sample, this clonotype turned up many times. The chain carries TRBV9 and TRBJ2-1; TRBD2 aligns across 8 bases. The CDR3 covers 11 residues. CDR1 is SGDLS and CDR2 is YYNGEE in the germline V gene. V lost 6 bases, J lost 15 bases, and 8 bases stayed unmatched. The DNA of the CDR3 is TGTGCCAGCAATCGAGGCGGGAGGTGGTTCTTC. Translated: CASNRGGRWFF.

A note on this clonotype: One junction end does not reproduce the germline sequence, and a read error may be involved. This chain links TRBV11-3 with TRBJ2-1; D call uncertain. The CDR3 totals 11 residues. Germline V gene sequence: CDR1 SGHNT, CDR2 YENEEA. The CDR3 region is CASGAGNEQSF. CDR3 sequence (DNA): TGTGCCAGCGGCGCAGGCAATGAGCAGTCCTTC. Looking up the rest from reference TRBV11-3 and TRBJ2-1 gives the full variable domain: EAGVVQSPRYKIIEKKQPVAFWCNPISGHNTLYWYLQNLGQGPELLIRYENEEAVDDSQLPKDRFSAERLKGVDSTLKIQPAELGDSAVYLCASGAGNEQSFGPGTRLTVL.

This chain links TRBV18 with TRBJ2-1; perhaps TRBD2 as D (6 bases). The CDR3 consists of 15 residues. Between the trimmed V and J ends, which lost 4 bases and 9 bases, there was a span of 19 bases. Germline loops: CDR1 KGHSH, CDR2 LQKENI. CDR3 in DNA: TGTGCCAGCTCACAGAGACGACTAGACACCGGTGAGCAGTTCTTC. It translates to CASSQRRLDTGEQFF.

The CDR3 DNA reads as TGTGCCATCAGGGCAGGGCCTGGAAACACCATATATTTT. This codes for CAIRAGPGNTIYF. The chain carries TRBV10-3 and TRBJ1-3; D is possibly TRBD1 (5 bases). CDR3 length equals 13 residues. CDR1 ENHRY and CDR2 SYGVKD come from the germline V gene. Trimming took off 6 bases at V and 2 bases at J, with 8 bases between the two ends.

Notes on this clonotype: This may be a read error, as it is one base from a much larger clone. The chain combines TRBV20-1 with TRBJ1-1; D uncertain. CDR1 is DFQATT and CDR2 is SNEGSKA in the germline V gene (reference sequence). This CDR3 is built from 12 residues. The V end lost 7 bases, the J end lost 4 bases, and 13 bases lay between the germline ends. Here the CDR3 reads CSGVCHATEAFF. The CDR3 nucleotides are TGCAGTGGGGTGTGCCATGCCACTGAAGCTTTCTTT.

The chain has TRBV7-9 and TRBJ1-1, with a tentative D call TRBD1 (6 bases). There are 13 residues in the CDR3. Trimming took off 3 bases at V and 6 bases at J, with 11 bases between the two ends. The germline V gene encodes CDR1 SEHNR and CDR2 FQNEAQ (reference sequence). The CDR3 bases are TGTGCCAGCAGCTTCGGAGCAGGGGCTGAAGCTTTCTTT. Protein product: CASSFGAGAEAFF.

The chain links TRBV9 to TRBJ2-1, with a tentative D call TRBD2 (6 bases). Germline V lookup: CDR1 SGDLS, CDR2 YYNGEE. This CDR3 has 15 amino acids. Between the trimmed V and J ends, which lost 5 bases and 7 bases, there was a span of 19 bases. This CDR3 reads CASSTLWGVGNEQFF. The CDR3 coding sequence is TGTGCCAGCAGTACCTTGTGGGGGGTCGGAAATGAGCAGTTCTTC.

This chain links TRBV29-1 with TRBJ2-1, with 8 nucleotides matching TRBD2. The trim removed 7 bases at V and 12 bases at J, leaving 11 bases unmatched. Germline V gene sequence: CDR1 SQVTM, CDR2 ANQGSEA. This CDR3 region has 12 residues. In DNA, the CDR3 is TGCAGCGCTACGGTGACTAGCGATGGGCAGTTCTTC. As protein: CSATVTSDGQFF.

CDR3 amino acids: CASRKSGAGMYEQYF. The CDR3 bases are TGTGCCAGTAGAAAATCCGGGGCAGGAATGTACGAGCAGTACTTC. The chain joins TRBV19 to TRBJ2-7; D is perhaps TRBD1 or TRBD2 (5 bases each). The germline gives CDR1 LNHDA, CDR2 SQIVND (reference sequence). The CDR3 has 15 residues. The V gene lost 6 bases and the J gene lost 4 bases, with 19 bases spanning the gap.